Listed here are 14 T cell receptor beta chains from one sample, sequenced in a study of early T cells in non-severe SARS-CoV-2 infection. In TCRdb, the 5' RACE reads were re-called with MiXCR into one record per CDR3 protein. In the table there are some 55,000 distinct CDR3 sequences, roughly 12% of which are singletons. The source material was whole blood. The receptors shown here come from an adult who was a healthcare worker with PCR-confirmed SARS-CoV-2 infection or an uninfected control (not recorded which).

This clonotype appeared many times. The CDR3 here is CATLASGPYEQYF. CDR3 bases: TGCGCCACCCTTGCTAGCGGTCCCTACGAGCAGTACTTC. The chain employs TRBV10-2 and TRBJ2-7; 7 bases fit TRBD2. Unmatched junction bases numbered 8, after V lost 10 bases and J lost 2 bases. From germline, CDR1 is WSHSY and CDR2 SAAADI. This CDR3 spans 13 amino acids.

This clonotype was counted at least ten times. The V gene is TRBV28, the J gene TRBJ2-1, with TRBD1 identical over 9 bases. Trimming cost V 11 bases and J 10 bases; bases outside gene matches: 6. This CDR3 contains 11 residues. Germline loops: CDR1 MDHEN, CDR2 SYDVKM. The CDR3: CAGRGTGEQFF. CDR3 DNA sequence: TGTGCCGGGCGGGGGACAGGGGAGCAGTTCTTC.

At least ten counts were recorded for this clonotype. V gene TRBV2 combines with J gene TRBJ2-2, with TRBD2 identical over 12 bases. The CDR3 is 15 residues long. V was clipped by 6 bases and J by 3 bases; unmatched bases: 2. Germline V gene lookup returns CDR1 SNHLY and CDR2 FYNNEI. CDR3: CASRWTSGDTGELFF. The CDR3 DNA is TGTGCCAGCAGGTGGACTAGCGGGGACACCGGGGAGCTGTTTTTT.

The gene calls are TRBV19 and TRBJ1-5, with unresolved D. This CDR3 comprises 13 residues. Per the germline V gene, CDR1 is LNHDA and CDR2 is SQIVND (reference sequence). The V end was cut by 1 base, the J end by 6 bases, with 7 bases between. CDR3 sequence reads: CASSIGRPQPQHF. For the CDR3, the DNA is TGTGCCAGTAGTATAGGACGGCCTCAGCCCCAGCATTTT.

CDR3 nucleotides: TGTGCCAGCAGCGTAGATACGGGTGAGCAGTACTTC. Translated, it gives CASSVDTGEQYF. The chain uses TRBV9 and TRBJ2-7; no definite D call. The germline V and J ends were trimmed by 0 bases and 7 bases, with 8 bases remaining between them. The V gene's germline CDR1 is SGDLS and CDR2 YYNGEE. This CDR3 contains 12 residues.

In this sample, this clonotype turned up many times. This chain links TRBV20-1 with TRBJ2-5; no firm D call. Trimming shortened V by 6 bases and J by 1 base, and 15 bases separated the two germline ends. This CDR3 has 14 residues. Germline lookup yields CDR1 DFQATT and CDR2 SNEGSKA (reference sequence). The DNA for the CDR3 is TGCAGTGCGGCTCCTTCTAGTTTCCAAGAGACCCAGTACTTC. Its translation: CSAAPSSFQETQYF.

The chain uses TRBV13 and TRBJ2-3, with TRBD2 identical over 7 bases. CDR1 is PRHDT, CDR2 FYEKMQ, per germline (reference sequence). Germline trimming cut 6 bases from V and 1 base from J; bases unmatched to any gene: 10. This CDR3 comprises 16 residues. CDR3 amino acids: CASSRRGSGRTDTQYF. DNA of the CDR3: TGTGCCAGCAGTCGCCGGGGTAGCGGGCGCACAGATACGCAGTATTTT.

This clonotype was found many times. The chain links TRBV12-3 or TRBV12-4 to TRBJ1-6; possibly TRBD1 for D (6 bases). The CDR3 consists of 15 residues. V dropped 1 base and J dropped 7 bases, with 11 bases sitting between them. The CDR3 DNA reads TGTGCCAGCAGTTTAGGGACAAGGGGGAATTCACCCCTCCACTTT. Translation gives CASSLGTRGNSPLHF.

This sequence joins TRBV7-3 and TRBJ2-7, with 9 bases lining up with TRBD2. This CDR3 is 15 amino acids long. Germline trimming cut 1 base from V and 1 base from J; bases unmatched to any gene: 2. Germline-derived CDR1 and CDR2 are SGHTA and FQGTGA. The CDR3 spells CASSLNAGGSYEQYF. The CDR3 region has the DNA TGTGCCAGCAGCTTAAATGCGGGAGGGTCCTACGAGCAGTACTTC.

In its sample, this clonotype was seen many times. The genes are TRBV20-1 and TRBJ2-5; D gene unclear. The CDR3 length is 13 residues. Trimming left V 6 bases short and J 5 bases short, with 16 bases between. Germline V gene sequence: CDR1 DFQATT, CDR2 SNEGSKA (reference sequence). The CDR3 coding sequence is TGCAGTGCGGAAAACGTAGGAGTGGAGACCCAGTACTTC. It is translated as CSAENVGVETQYF.

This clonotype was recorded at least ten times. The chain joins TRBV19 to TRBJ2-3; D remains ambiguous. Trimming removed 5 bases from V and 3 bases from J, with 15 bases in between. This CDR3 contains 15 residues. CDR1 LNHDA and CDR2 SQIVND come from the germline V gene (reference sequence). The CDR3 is CASSVGDSSTDTQYF. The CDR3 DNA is TGTGCCAGTAGTGTCGGCGATAGTTCAACAGATACGCAGTATTTT. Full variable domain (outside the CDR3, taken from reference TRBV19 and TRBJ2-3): DGGITQSPKYLFRKEGQNVTLSCEQNLNHDAMYWYRQDPGQGLRLIYYSQIVNDFQKGDIAEGYSVSREKKESFPLTVTSAQKNPTAFYLCASSVGDSSTDTQYFGPGTRLTVL.

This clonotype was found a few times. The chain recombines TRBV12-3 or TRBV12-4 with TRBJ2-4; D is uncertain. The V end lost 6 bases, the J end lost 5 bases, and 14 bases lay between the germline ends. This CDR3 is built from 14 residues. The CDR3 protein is CASSPPSVQNIQYF. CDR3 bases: TGTGCCAGCAGCCCGCCGTCGGTACAAAACATTCAGTACTTC.

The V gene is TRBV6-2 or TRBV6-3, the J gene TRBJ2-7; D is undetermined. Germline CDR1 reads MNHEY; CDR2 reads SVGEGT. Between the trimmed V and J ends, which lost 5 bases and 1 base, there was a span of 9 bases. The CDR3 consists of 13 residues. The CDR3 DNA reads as TGTGCCAGCAGTCTCAGAACTTCCTACGAGCAGTACTTC. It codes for CASSLRTSYEQYF.

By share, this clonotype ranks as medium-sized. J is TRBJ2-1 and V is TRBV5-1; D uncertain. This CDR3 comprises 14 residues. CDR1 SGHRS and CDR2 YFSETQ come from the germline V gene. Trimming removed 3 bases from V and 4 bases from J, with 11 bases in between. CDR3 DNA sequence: TGCGCCAGCAGCTCATCCCCGGGTTACAATGAGCAGTTCTTC. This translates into CASSSSPGYNEQFF.